This is a list of T cell receptor beta chains from one sample in a study of cytomegalovirus exposure and HLA in healthy donors. Repertoires were generated with immunoSEQ multiplex PCR, while TCRdb's copy carries only in-frame clones and drops some. The sample holds about 130,000 clones, roughly 80% seen once. Sequencing was done on a sample of PBMCs. All receptors come from a man aged 35 to 55 in good health and CMV-seronegative. Both conserved end residues are part of each CDR3. A D gene is named only where the DNA matches it firmly. Clone size is shown for a subset of rows, as once, few, many or a class of expanded clone.

>-|TRBV7-9|many|TRBJ2-5
TGTGCCAGCAGCCCCCGACTCCCCTGGGAGACCCAGTACTTC
CASSPRLPWETQYF
>-|TRBV4-3|many|TRBJ1-2
TGCGCCAGCAGCCTTTCTCAGACAGGCCTTAATGGCTACACCTTC
CASSLSQTGLNGYTF
>TRBD2|TRBV25-1|-|TRBJ2-1
TGTGCCAGCACCCTAGCGGGGGGAGCCAATGAGCAGTTCTTC
CASTLAGGANEQFF
>-|TRBV5-1|-|TRBJ2-7
TGCGCCAGCAGCTTGGAAAGCCAAACCTACGAGCAGTACTTC
CASSLESQTYEQYF
>TRBD1|TRBV5-1|once|TRBJ1-2
TGCGCCAGCAGCTTGGGGGGGACAGGGACCGGCTATGGCTACACCTTC
CASSLGGTGTGYGYTF
>-|TRBV30|-|TRBJ1-1
TGTGCCTGGATCCCGGACAGCATGAACACTGAAGCTTTCTTT
CAWIPDSMNTEAFF
>-|TRBV4-3|-|TRBJ1-2
TGCGCCAGCAGCCAAGTATTGGCCGGACAAAACAATAACTATGGCTACACCTTC
CASSQVLAGQNNNYGYTF
>-|TRBV16|medium-sized|TRBJ1-2
TGTGCCAGCAGCCAATCTGTCCAGGTCGCTAACTATGGCTACACCTTC
CASSQSVQVANYGYTF
>-|TRBV12-5|-|TRBJ2-3
TGTGCTAGTGGTTTGGAGTTCGAGCGGAGCACAGATACGCAGTATTTT
CASGLEFERSTDTQYF
>TRBD2|TRBV7-2|-|TRBJ2-7
TGTGCCAGCAGCTCCGTGGCGGGAGCCCACGGCGAGCAGTACTTC
CASSSVAGAHGEQYF
>TRBD1|TRBV15|-|TRBJ2-7
TGTGCCACCAGCAGGGGCTTGGGACAGGGCCACGAGCAGTACTTC
CATSRGLGQGHEQYF
>-|TRBV30|-|TRBJ2-1
TGTGCCTGGAGCCCGGGCCAGGGGCTTGAGCAGTTCTTC
CAWSPGQGLEQFF
>TRBD1|TRBV4-1|-|TRBJ2-2
TGCGCCAGCAGCCACCACCTCCGGGGACAGGCGGACACCGGGGAGCTGTTTTTT
CASSHHLRGQADTGELFF
>-|TRBV11-2|-|TRBJ2-5
TGTGCCAGCAGCTTACCCCTACAAGAGACCCAGTACTTC
CASSLPLQETQYF
>-|TRBV7-2|-|TRBJ1-1
TGTGCCAGCAGCTTAGGGACAGCCAACACTGAAGCTTTCTTT
CASSLGTANTEAFF
>TRBD2|TRBV7-9|-|TRBJ2-1
TGTGCCAGCAGCGCCCCCGGGACTAGCGGGAACAATGAGCAGTTCTTC
CASSAPGTSGNNEQFF
>-|TRBV7-9|-|TRBJ2-5
TGTGCCAGCAGCTTAAGTGTTTCAGGTTTGGTGGGAGAGACCCAGTACTTC
CASSLSVSGLVGETQYF
>-|TRBV6-1|-|TRBJ2-5
TGTGCCAGCAGTGTGACAGGACAAGAGACCCAGTACTTC
CASSVTGQETQYF
>TRBD2|TRBV7-3|-|TRBJ2-1
TGTGCCAGCAGCACTAGCGCCTCTACCTACAATGAGCAGTTCTTC
CASSTSASTYNEQFF
>-|TRBV28|-|TRBJ2-7
TGTGCCAGCCGCAGGGCCTACGAGCAGTACTTC
CASRRAYEQYF
>TRBD2|TRBV7-9|-|TRBJ2-1
TGTGCCAGCAGCTTGGGGGAGGGCCTTAATGAGCAGTTCTTC
CASSLGEGLNEQFF
>TRBD2|TRBV30|once|TRBJ2-3
TGTGCCTGGGTGAGGACTAGCGGGAGTTCGACAGATACGCAGTATTTT
CAWVRTSGSSTDTQYF